A single sample is the source of the 25 T cell receptor beta chains below, sequenced in a study of shared clonotypes between healthy human individuals. CD8 cells classed as naive were CD45RO-negative and positively selected for CCR7, excluding terminally differentiated effector memory CD45RA+ cells. The data were produced by immunoSEQ multiplex PCR, yet TCRdb's version contains in-frame clones alone and is incomplete. The table lists 650,000 to 800,000 clones, under 95% of them singletons, with 24% in the top ten. Sequenced material: naive CD8+ T cells sorted from blood. The receptors shown here come from a man in his thirties or forties in good health.

The gene calls are TRBV11-2 and TRBJ2-1; 7 positions match TRBD1. This CDR3 comprises 14 residues. Trimming took 4 bases from V and 10 from J; bases not matched to a gene: 10. Per the germline V gene, CDR1 is SGHAT and CDR2 is FQNNGV. The CDR3 sequence is CASSSGQVLGEQFF. The CDR3 DNA sequence: TGTGCCAGCAGCTCCGGACAGGTCTTGGGCGAGCAGTTCTTC.

The chain joins TRBV25-1 to TRBJ2-7, with 9 bases lining up with TRBD1. V lost 3 bases, J lost 7 bases, and 7 bases stayed unmatched. The V gene's germline CDR1 is MGHDK and CDR2 SYGVNS. CDR3 length: 14 amino acids. Here the CDR3 reads CASSDLGTGKEQYF. The CDR3 DNA is TGTGCCAGCAGTGACCTTGGGACAGGGAAAGAGCAGTACTTC.

This sequence joins TRBV5-6 and TRBJ1-5; 7 nucleotides align to TRBD1. The CDR3 consists of 16 residues. With 2 bases clipped from V and 5 bases from J, the junction kept 10 bases outside the gene matches. Germline values: CDR1 SGHDT, CDR2 YYEEEE. The CDR3 loop is CASSFPHGTAHQPQHF. Here the CDR3 DNA reads TGTGCCAGCAGCTTCCCGCACGGGACAGCCCATCAGCCCCAGCATTTT.

A few counts support this clone. The chain has TRBV11-1 and TRBJ2-1, with TRBD1 identical over 9 bases. CDR3 size: 15 residues. Germline V gene data show CDR1 as SGHAT and CDR2 as FQDESV (reference sequence). V was clipped by 5 bases and J by 8 bases; unmatched bases: 10. CDR3 sequence reads: CASSPRDRVLDEQFF. The CDR3 nucleotides are TGTGCCAGCAGCCCCCGGGACAGGGTTCTCGATGAGCAGTTCTTC. Together with reference TRBV11-1 and TRBJ2-1, the CDR3 gives the full variable domain: EAEVAQSPRYKITEKSQAVAFWCDPISGHATLYWYRQILGQGPELLVQFQDESVVDDSQLPKDRFSAERLKGVDSTLKIQPAELGDSAMYLCASSPRDRVLDEQFFGPGTRLTVL.

The chain combines TRBV5-1 with TRBJ2-2; TRBD2 is a possible D gene (5 bases). CDR1 is SGHRS, CDR2 YFSETQ, per germline. The CDR3 loop spans 17 amino acids. With 1 base removed from V and 6 bases from J, the gap between germline ends came to 19 bases. The CDR3 DNA reads as TGCGCCAGCAGCTTGTCGGGCAGCTTACGAGGGTCCGGGGAGCTGTTTTTT. This translates into CASSLSGSLRGSGELFF.

This sequence joins TRBV6-4 and TRBJ2-5, with a weak D call TRBD1 (6 bases). Germline values: CDR1 MRHNA, CDR2 SNTAGT. V was cut by 7 bases and J by 5 bases, with 17 bases left in between. The CDR3 sequence is 14 residues long. The CDR3 protein is CASTGVRGKETQYF. In DNA, the CDR3 is TGTGCCAGCACCGGCGTGAGGGGGAAGGAGACCCAGTACTTC.

The CDR3 DNA is TGTGCCAGCAGCCCGGGGGGGCGCGACTACGAGCAGTACTTC. Translated, it gives CASSPGGRDYEQYF. This chain connects TRBV9 to TRBJ2-7; 8 nucleotides match TRBD2. Germline V gives CDR1 SGDLS, CDR2 YYNGEE. J lost 3 bases, V lost 4 bases, and 6 bases had no gene match. The CDR3 spans 14 residues. Supplemented by reference TRBV9 and TRBJ2-7, the full variable domain reads DSGVTQTPKHLITATGQRVTLRCSPRSGDLSVYWYQQSLDQGLQFLIQYYNGEERAKGNILERFSAQQFPDLHSELNLSSLELGDSALYFCASSPGGRDYEQYFGPGTRLTVT.

Regarding this clone: Distinct nucleotide sequences in the sample also encode this CDR3. The chain employs TRBV10-1 and TRBJ2-1; the D call may be TRBD1 or TRBD2 (5 bases each). This CDR3 region has 13 residues. Trimming took 4 bases from V and 2 from J, leaving 6 bases between them. Germline assignment: CDR1 WNHNN and CDR2 SYGVQD (reference sequence). CDR3 DNA sequence: TGCGCCAGCAGTGGGGGGACCTACAATGAGCAGTTCTTC. It codes for CASSGGTYNEQFF.

The chain carries TRBV4-3 and TRBJ2-1; 7 bases fit TRBD2. The length of the CDR3 is 18 residues. Germline V gives CDR1 LGHNA, CDR2 YSLEER. With 0 bases clipped from V and 4 bases from J, the junction kept 12 bases outside the gene matches. The CDR3 reads CASSQDPAGGSNYNEQFF. In nucleotides, the CDR3 is TGCGCCAGCAGCCAAGATCCGGCAGGCGGGAGTAATTACAATGAGCAGTTCTTC.

The chain combines TRBV7-9 with TRBJ2-1; D might be TRBD1 or TRBD2, each matching 6 bases. CDR3 size: 16 residues. CDR1 SEHNR and CDR2 FQNEAQ come from the germline V gene (reference sequence). The V and J ends lost 4 bases and 8 bases respectively, with 21 bases between them. The CDR3 is CASSSPRGLALHEQFF. CDR3 nucleotide sequence: TGTGCCAGCAGCTCTCCCCGGGGGCTAGCGCTCCATGAGCAGTTCTTC.

The rearrangement links TRBV7-9 to TRBJ2-7, with 7 nucleotides matching TRBD2. Germline V lookup: CDR1 SEHNR, CDR2 FQNEAQ (reference sequence). The junction had 4 bases not matched to a gene; V was cut back by 4 bases and J by 4 bases. The CDR3 has 13 residues. CDR3 region: CASSSGRTYEQYF. The CDR3 region has the DNA TGTGCCAGCAGCTCCGGGAGGACTTACGAGCAGTACTTC.

As concerns this clone: The sample holds other DNA sequences that translate to the same CDR3. V gene TRBV28 combines with J gene TRBJ2-5; D perhaps matches TRBD1 (6 bases). CDR3 length: 13 residues. With 3 bases removed from V and 3 bases from J, the gap between germline ends came to 8 bases. Germline V gene lookup returns CDR1 MDHEN and CDR2 SYDVKM. The CDR3 bases are TGTGCCAGCAGTTTTTCAGGGGAAGAGACCCAGTACTTC. Amino acids: CASSFSGEETQYF.

Details on this clone: The sample contains more than one DNA sequence encoding this CDR3. J is TRBJ2-1 and V is TRBV19, with a weak D call TRBD1 (6 bases). Between the trimmed V and J ends, which lost 0 bases and 4 bases, there was a span of 10 bases. Germline loops: CDR1 LNHDA, CDR2 SQIVND (reference sequence). This CDR3 region has 15 residues. This chain's CDR3 is CASSIDRGSYNEQFF. As DNA, the CDR3 is TGTGCCAGTAGTATAGACAGGGGAAGTTACAATGAGCAGTTCTTC.

The V and J genes are TRBV27 and TRBJ1-2; D perhaps matches TRBD1 (5 bases). Germline CDR1 and CDR2: MNHEY and SMNVEV (reference sequence). Trimming took off 4 bases at V and 0 bases at J, with 6 bases between the two ends. The CDR3 consists of 13 residues. CDR3 sequence (DNA): TGTGCCAGCAGTTGGGGGGCTAACTATGGCTACACCTTC. Translated: CASSWGANYGYTF.

V and J are TRBV28 and TRBJ1-1; the D gene is possibly TRBD1 (6 bases). The ends were cut back, 4 bases at V and 0 bases at J, with 9 bases in the middle. Per the germline V gene, CDR1 is MDHEN and CDR2 is SYDVKM. The CDR3 spans 14 residues. In DNA form, the CDR3 reads TGTGCCAGCAGTTCGACAGGTTTGAACACTGAAGCTTTCTTT. It encodes CASSSTGLNTEAFF.

The chain employs TRBV30 and TRBJ2-7; no definite D call. V was shortened by 1 base and J by 2 bases, with 6 bases between the two germline ends. Germline V gene lookup returns CDR1 GTSNPN and CDR2 SVGIG (reference sequence). The CDR3 extends over 12 amino acids. The CDR3 region is CAWSGGTYEQYF. In nucleotides, the CDR3 is TGTGCCTGGAGTGGTGGAACCTACGAGCAGTACTTC.

This clone was observed a single time. This chain links TRBV15 with TRBJ1-5, with 7 bases identical to TRBD1. The CDR3 loop spans 14 amino acids. V lost 8 bases, J lost 6 bases, and 10 bases stayed unmatched. The germline gives CDR1 LNHNV, CDR2 YYDKDF (reference sequence). CDR3 region: CATATGDSGQPQHF. In DNA, the CDR3 is TGTGCCACCGCAACAGGGGACAGTGGTCAGCCCCAGCATTTT.

The chain links TRBV18 to TRBJ2-1, with no clear D. Germline assignment: CDR1 KGHSH and CDR2 LQKENI. The CDR3 has 18 residues. V lost 3 bases, J lost 1 base, and 19 bases lay in between. CDR3 protein: CASSPSRPTGYSYNEQFF. CDR3 nucleotide sequence: TGTGCCAGCTCACCGAGCCGGCCTACGGGTTATTCCTACAATGAGCAGTTCTTC.

This chain connects TRBV29-1 to TRBJ2-3; 10 bases map to TRBD2. This CDR3 is built from 17 residues. Trimming took 4 bases from V and 1 from J; bases not matched to a gene: 11. From germline, CDR1 is SQVTM and CDR2 ANQGSEA. The CDR3 DNA sequence: TGCAGCGTTGTGGGGCTAGCGGGAGCGCGCCGCACAGATACGCAGTATTTT. This gives the protein CSVVGLAGARRTDTQYF.

This sequence joins TRBV5-1 and TRBJ2-1; no reliable D call. This CDR3 comprises 13 residues. The ends were cut back, 2 bases at V and 6 bases at J, with 9 bases in the middle. Germline loops: CDR1 SGHRS, CDR2 YFSETQ. The CDR3 DNA reads TGCGCCAGCAGCTTCACGGCGGTCAATGAGCAGTTCTTC. Encoded protein: CASSFTAVNEQFF.

This chain joins TRBV4-3 and TRBJ2-3; 8 positions match TRBD2. V lost 0 bases and J lost 0; bases outside the gene matches: 2. CDR3 length equals 16 residues. Per germline, CDR1 LGHNA and CDR2 YSLEER. The CDR3 region has the DNA TGCGCCAGCAGCCAAGATTCGGGGGGGAGCACAGATACGCAGTATTTT. Translated: CASSQDSGGSTDTQYF.

This chain uses TRBV11-1 with TRBJ2-1; 11 positions agree with TRBD2. The germline CDR1 and CDR2 sequences are SGHAT and FQDESV (reference sequence). Germline trimming cut 3 bases from V and 8 bases from J; bases unmatched to any gene: 6. The CDR3 runs to 15 residues. The chain's CDR3 is CASSFTSGSKDEQFF. The DNA for the CDR3 is TGTGCCAGCAGCTTCACTAGCGGGAGTAAAGATGAGCAGTTCTTC. Based on the CDR3 plus reference TRBV11-1 and TRBJ2-1, the full variable domain is EAEVAQSPRYKITEKSQAVAFWCDPISGHATLYWYRQILGQGPELLVQFQDESVVDDSQLPKDRFSAERLKGVDSTLKIQPAELGDSAMYLCASSFTSGSKDEQFFGPGTRLTVL.

This chain links TRBV18 with TRBJ2-5; D possibly uses TRBD1 or TRBD2 (6 bases each). V dropped 3 bases and J dropped 8 bases, with 10 bases sitting between them. Germline assignment: CDR1 KGHSH and CDR2 LQKENI. This CDR3 is 12 amino acids long. As DNA, the CDR3 is TGTGCCAGCTCACCGGGGGGCCTAACCCAGTACTTC. It yields the protein CASSPGGLTQYF.

The chain couples TRBV7-3 to TRBJ2-5; D may be TRBD2 (6 bases). Trimming cost V 2 bases and J 4 bases, with 17 bases left between them. This CDR3 contains 16 residues. Germline CDR1 SGHTA, CDR2 FQGTGA. This chain's CDR3 is CASSLLGTGLGETQYF. The DNA for the CDR3 is TGTGCCAGCAGCTTATTGGGAACGGGACTCGGAGAGACCCAGTACTTC.

In its sample, this clone was seen once. This chain uses TRBV4-1 with TRBJ2-3, with a possible D match to TRBD2 (6 bases). Deletions cut 1 base from V and 13 bases from J, with 12 bases between. Germline V gene data show CDR1 as MGHRA and CDR2 as YSYEKL. The CDR3 consists of 12 residues. CDR3 sequence reads: CASSQAGRVKYF. CDR3 sequence (DNA): TGCGCCAGCAGCCAAGCCGGGAGAGTAAAGTATTTT.